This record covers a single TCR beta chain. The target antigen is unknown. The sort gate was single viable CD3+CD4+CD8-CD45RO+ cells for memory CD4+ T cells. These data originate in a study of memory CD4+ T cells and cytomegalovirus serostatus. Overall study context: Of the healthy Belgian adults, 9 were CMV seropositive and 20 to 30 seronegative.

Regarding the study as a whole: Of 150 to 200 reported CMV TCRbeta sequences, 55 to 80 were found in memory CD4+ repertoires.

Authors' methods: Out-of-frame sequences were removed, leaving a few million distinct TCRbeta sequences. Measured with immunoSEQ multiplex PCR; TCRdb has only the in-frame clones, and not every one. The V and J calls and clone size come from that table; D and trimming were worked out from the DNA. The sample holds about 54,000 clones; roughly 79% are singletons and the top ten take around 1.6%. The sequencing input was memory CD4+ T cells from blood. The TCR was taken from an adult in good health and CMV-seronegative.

The CDR3 here is CASGRMNTEAFF. For the CDR3, the DNA is TGTGCCAGCGGTCGAATGAACACTGAAGCTTTCTTT. The chain recombines TRBV6-1 with TRBJ1-1; D ambiguous. V was cut by 8 bases and J by 0 bases, with 7 bases left in between. There are 12 residues in the CDR3. The germline CDR1 and CDR2 sequences are MNHNS and SASEGT.